This T cell receptor (beta chain) was captured in a study of blood T cell repertoires in COVID-19. Study overall: The cDNA or gDNA used as material had been derived from T cells, B-cell-depleted T cells, or PBMCs.

This clone was observed a few times. Only in-frame clones appear in the TCRdb table, and some are missing; sequencing was by immunoSEQ multiplex PCR. The sample includes some 20,000 clones, about 90% seen only once; the top ten take approximately 5%. The CDR3 is made up of 15 amino acids. Germline V gene sequence: CDR1 MNHEY, CDR2 SVGAGI. After removal of 6 bases from V and 5 bases from J, the junction contained 8 bases not matched to a gene. This chain links TRBV6-5 with TRBJ2-1, with 9 bases identical to TRBD2. Sequencing was performed on peripheral blood. This receptor was taken from a human donor in a cohort sampled during active COVID-19. The CDR3 bases are TGTGCCAGCAGCCCCGTGGTAGCGGGAGACAATGAGCAGTTCTTC. It is translated as CASSPVVAGDNEQFF.